Listed below are T cell receptor beta chains from one sample, sequenced in a study of OX40 agonist ivuxolimab in advanced cancers. Assay: immunoSEQ multiplex PCR; the TCRdb copy retains only in-frame clones and omits some. In the table there are 40,000 to 45,000 clones, 85% to 90% of which are singletons. The input for sequencing was CD4+ or CD8+ T cells sorted from blood, taken in a trial of the OX40 agonist ivuxolimab. These receptors originate from an adult with an advanced solid tumor such as melanoma, head and neck, liver or kidney cancer. Each CDR3 is given with its conserved first and last residue. The D gene is left open where the match is weak. Only some rows state a clone size, as once, few, many or a class for expanded clones.

j_call,v_call,clone_size,d_call,cdr3_aa,cdr3_nt
TRBJ2-1,TRBV5-1,-,TRBD2,CASSLERGNEQFF,TGCGCCAGCAGCTTGGAGCGGGGTAATGAGCAGTTCTTC
TRBJ2-5,TRBV19,-,-,CASSILGTVQETQYF,TGTGCCAGTAGTATTCTCGGGACGGTACAAGAGACCCAGTACTTC
TRBJ2-7,TRBV19,-,-,CASSPRGSSYEQYF,TGTGCCAGTAGTCCCAGGGGATCCTCCTACGAGCAGTACTTC
TRBJ2-2,TRBV2,-,-,CASSRQTQTGELFF,TGTGCCAGCAGTCGTCAAACACAGACCGGGGAGCTGTTTTTT
TRBJ2-7,TRBV4-3,-,-,CASSPTAALSSYEQYF,TGCGCCAGCAGCCCGACTGCAGCCCTGAGCTCCTACGAGCAGTACTTC
TRBJ1-3,TRBV28,-,-,CASSRGPVATTIYF,TGTGCCAGCAGTCGGGGGCCCGTTGCGACCACCATATATTTT
TRBJ2-1,TRBV28,-,-,CASRGAGGSYNEQFF,TGTGCCAGCAGGGGGGCCGGGGGATCCTACAATGAGCAGTTCTTC
TRBJ1-1,TRBV19,-,-,CASSMIPGLKMNTEAFF,TGTGCCAGTAGTATGATCCCGGGACTTAAAATGAACACTGAAGCTTTCTTT
TRBJ2-7,TRBV5-6,once,TRBD2,CASSLLLAGGGEQYF,TGTGCCAGCAGCTTGTTACTAGCGGGGGGTGGAGAGCAGTACTTC
TRBJ2-2,TRBV19,-,-,CASSMSSLAGELFF,TGTGCCAGTAGTATGTCCTCCCTGGCCGGGGAGCTGTTTTTT
TRBJ2-7,TRBV6-1,once,-,CASSEKGTPKYF,TGTGCCAGCAGTGAAAAAGGAACGCCAAAGTACTTC
TRBJ2-1,TRBV28,-,TRBD2,CASSSPGLAGASSYNEQFF,TGTGCCAGCAGTTCCCCCGGGCTAGCGGGGGCTAGCTCCTACAATGAGCAGTTCTTC
TRBJ1-2,TRBV27,-,-,CASRNGYTF,TGTGCCAGCAGGAATGGCTACACCTTC
TRBJ1-4,TRBV9,-,-,CASSVDSRNEKLFF,TGTGCCAGCAGCGTCGACAGCCGAAATGAAAAACTGTTTTTT
TRBJ1-2,TRBV6-1,-,-,CASSVTGFDGYTF,TGTGCCAGCAGTGTGACAGGCTTTGACGGCTACACCTTC
TRBJ2-4,TRBV4-2,-,-,CASSRSGGLAKNIQYF,TGTGCCAGCAGCCGTAGCGGAGGGCTAGCCAAAAACATTCAGTACTTC
TRBJ2-3,TRBV18,-,TRBD2,CASSPGLAGIDTQYF,TGTGCCAGCTCACCTGGACTAGCGGGAATAGATACGCAGTATTTT
TRBJ2-3,TRBV7-9,-,-,CASRSIQEKSTDTQYF,TGTGCCAGCAGATCCATTCAGGAGAAGAGCACAGATACGCAGTATTTT
TRBJ1-1,TRBV30,few,-,CAWSAARTDLGTEAFF,TGTGCCTGGAGTGCAGCCCGCACAGACCTGGGAACTGAAGCTTTCTTT
TRBJ1-2,TRBV6-1,-,-,CASSLIGGEGYTF,TGTGCCAGCAGTCTTATTGGGGGGGAAGGCTACACCTTC
TRBJ1-1,TRBV19,-,-,CASSPSQQNTEAFF,TGTGCCAGTAGTCCATCCCAGCAGAACACTGAAGCTTTCTTT
TRBJ2-5,TRBV29-1,-,-,CSVEGYRDSRETQYF,TGCAGCGTTGAAGGTTACAGGGACTCGCGGGAGACCCAGTACTTC
TRBJ2-4,TRBV2,-,-,CASSDGRLKNIQYF,TGTGCCAGCAGTGACGGCAGATTGAAAAACATTCAGTACTTC
TRBJ1-2,TRBV10-3,-,-,CAIEERGARRGGYTF,TGTGCCATCGAGGAGAGGGGGGCGCGACGCGGTGGCTACACCTTC
TRBJ1-1,TRBV7-8,-,-,CASSLWEGEGTEAFF,TGTGCCAGCAGCTTATGGGAGGGGGAGGGCACTGAAGCTTTCTTT
TRBJ1-5,TRBV19,-,TRBD1,CASHRDRAQHSNQPQHF,TGTGCCAGTCACAGGGACAGGGCCCAGCATAGCAATCAGCCCCAGCATTTT
TRBJ2-6,TRBV12-5,-,TRBD1,CASGPGQGASGANVLTF,TGTGCTAGTGGACCTGGACAGGGCGCAAGTGGGGCCAACGTCCTGACTTTC
TRBJ1-2,TRBV19,few,-,CASSIEGNYGYTF,TGTGCCAGTAGTATAGAGGGAAACTATGGCTACACCTTC
TRBJ2-2,TRBV2,-,TRBD2,CASREGLAGAGELFF,TGTGCCAGCAGGGAAGGACTAGCGGGAGCCGGGGAGCTGTTTTTT
TRBJ2-7,TRBV28,-,TRBD1,CASSLGTAWSSYEQYF,TGTGCCAGCAGTCTGGGGACAGCCTGGAGCTCCTACGAGCAGTACTTC
TRBJ2-5,TRBV10-3,-,-,CAIRDATGRQETQYF,TGTGCCATCAGGGACGCGACAGGACGACAAGAGACCCAGTACTTC
TRBJ1-1,TRBV19,few,-,CASSNNGDTEAFF,TGTGCCAGTAGTAACAATGGGGACACTGAAGCTTTCTTT
TRBJ1-1,TRBV30,few,TRBD1,CAWSKWTGLTEAFF,TGTGCCTGGAGTAAGTGGACAGGTCTTACTGAAGCTTTCTTT
TRBJ2-1,TRBV7-6,-,TRBD2,CASSSLTSKGEQFF,TGTGCCAGCAGCTCCCTGACTAGCAAAGGTGAGCAGTTCTTC
TRBJ1-1,TRBV6-4,-,-,CASSREFMNTEAFF,TGTGCCAGCAGTCGGGAATTCATGAACACTGAAGCTTTCTTT
TRBJ2-7,TRBV28,-,-,CASSQVLPDYEQYF,TGTGCCAGCAGCCAGGTCCTCCCTGACTACGAGCAGTACTTC
TRBJ2-2,TRBV19,-,-,CASTTRNTGELFF,TGTGCCAGTACCACCAGGAACACCGGGGAGCTGTTTTTT
TRBJ1-3,TRBV11-2,-,-,CASSSYGNTIYF,TGTGCCAGCAGCTCGTATGGAAACACCATATATTTT
TRBJ1-4,TRBV9,-,-,CASSVELGESDEKLFF,TGTGCCAGCAGCGTAGAATTGGGAGAATCGGATGAAAAACTGTTTTTT
TRBJ2-3,TRBV5-4,-,TRBD1,CASSGAGFSDRGEDTQYF,TGTGCCAGCAGCGGGGCGGGTTTTTCGGACAGGGGCGAAGATACGCAGTATTTT
TRBJ1-2,TRBV6-5,-,-,CASSYSVGGGDGYTF,TGTGCCAGCAGTTACTCGGTAGGGGGTGGCGATGGCTACACCTTC
TRBJ2-1,TRBV13,-,-,CASSLLQRTYNEQFF,TGTGCCAGCAGCTTATTGCAGCGAACCTACAATGAGCAGTTCTTC
TRBJ2-5,TRBV10-3,-,TRBD2,CAISEQTSGTQYF,TGTGCCATCAGTGAGCAAACTAGCGGGACCCAGTACTTC
TRBJ2-1,TRBV6-6,-,TRBD1,CASSDRGPNEQFF,TGTGCCAGCAGCGACAGGGGACCTAATGAGCAGTTCTTC
TRBJ2-5,TRBV19,-,-,CASSIGGPVGETQYF,TGTGCCAGTAGTATAGGGGGACCGGTGGGCGAGACCCAGTACTTC
TRBJ2-5,TRBV6-1,once,-,CASSEIWVPTGETQYF,TGTGCCAGCAGTGAAATTTGGGTCCCGACGGGGGAGACCCAGTACTTC
TRBJ2-1,TRBV25-1,-,TRBD1,CASSEYSEGQGNEQFF,TGTGCCAGCAGTGAATATTCGGAGGGACAGGGCAATGAGCAGTTCTTC
TRBJ2-1,TRBV7-6,-,TRBD2,CASSLSIRASGSVEQFF,TGTGCCAGCAGCTTAAGCATTAGGGCTAGCGGGAGTGTTGAGCAGTTCTTC
TRBJ2-7,TRBV7-2,-,-,CASSLARGGNEQYF,TGTGCCAGCAGCTTAGCCAGGGGTGGGAACGAGCAGTACTTC
TRBJ1-5,TRBV19,-,TRBD1,CASSMSGGGQPQHF,TGTGCCAGTAGTATGTCAGGGGGTGGTCAGCCCCAGCATTTT
TRBJ2-7,TRBV28,-,-,CASSDPLEQYF,TGTGCCAGCAGTGACCCGTTGGAGCAGTACTTC
TRBJ2-7,TRBV23-1,-,TRBD1,CASSRDRDPYEQYF,TGCGCCAGCAGCCGGGACAGGGACCCATACGAGCAGTACTTC
TRBJ1-1,TRBV19,-,-,CASSLRGNTEAFF,TGTGCCAGTAGTCTCAGGGGGAACACTGAAGCTTTCTTT
TRBJ2-1,TRBV10-3,-,-,CAITNTTAYSYNEQFF,TGTGCCATCACCAACACGACAGCTTACTCCTACAATGAGCAGTTCTTC